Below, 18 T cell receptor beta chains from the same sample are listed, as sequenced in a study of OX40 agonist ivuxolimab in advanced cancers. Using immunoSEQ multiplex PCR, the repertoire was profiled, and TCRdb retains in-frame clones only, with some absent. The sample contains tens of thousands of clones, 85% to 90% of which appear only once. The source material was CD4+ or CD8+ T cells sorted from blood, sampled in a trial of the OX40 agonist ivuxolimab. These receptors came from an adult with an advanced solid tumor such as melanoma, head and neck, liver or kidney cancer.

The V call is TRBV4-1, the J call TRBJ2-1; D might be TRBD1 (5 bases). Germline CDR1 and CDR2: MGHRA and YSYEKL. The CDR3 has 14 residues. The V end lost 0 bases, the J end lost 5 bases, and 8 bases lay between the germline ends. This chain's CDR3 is CASSQEGVHNEQFF. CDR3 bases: TGCGCCAGCAGCCAAGAAGGGGTCCACAATGAGCAGTTCTTC.

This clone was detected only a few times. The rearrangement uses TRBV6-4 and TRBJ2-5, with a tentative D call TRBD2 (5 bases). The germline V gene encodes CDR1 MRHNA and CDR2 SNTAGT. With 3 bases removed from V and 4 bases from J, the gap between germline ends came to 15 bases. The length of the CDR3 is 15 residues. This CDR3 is CASSDMRLAPETQYF. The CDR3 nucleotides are TGTGCCAGCAGTGATATGCGGCTAGCCCCAGAGACCCAGTACTTC.

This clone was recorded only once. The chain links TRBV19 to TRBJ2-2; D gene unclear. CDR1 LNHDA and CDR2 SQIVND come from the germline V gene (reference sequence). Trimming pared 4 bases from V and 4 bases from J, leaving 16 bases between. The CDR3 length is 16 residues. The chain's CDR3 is CASSKGWGKSTGELFF. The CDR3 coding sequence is TGTGCCAGTAGTAAAGGGTGGGGAAAGTCCACCGGGGAGCTGTTTTTT.

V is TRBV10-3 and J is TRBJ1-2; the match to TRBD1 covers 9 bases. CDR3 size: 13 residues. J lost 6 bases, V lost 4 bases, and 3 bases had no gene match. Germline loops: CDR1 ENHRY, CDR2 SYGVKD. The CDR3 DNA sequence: TGTGCCATCAGTGGGGACAGGGTTGATGGCTACACCTTC. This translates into CAISGDRVDGYTF.

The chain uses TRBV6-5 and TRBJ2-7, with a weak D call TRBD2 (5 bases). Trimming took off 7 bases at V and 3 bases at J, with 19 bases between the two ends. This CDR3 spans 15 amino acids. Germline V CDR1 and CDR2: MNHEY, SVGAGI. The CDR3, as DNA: TGTGCCAGCACCGACTCCTGGGGTAGCGACTACGAGCAGTACTTC. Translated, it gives CASTDSWGSDYEQYF.

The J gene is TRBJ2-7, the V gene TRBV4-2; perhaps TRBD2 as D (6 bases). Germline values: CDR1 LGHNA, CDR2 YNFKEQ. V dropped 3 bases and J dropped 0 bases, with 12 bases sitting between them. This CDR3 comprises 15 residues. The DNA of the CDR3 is TGTGCCAGCAGCCACCTACGGGACTTCTCCTACGAGCAGTACTTC. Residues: CASSHLRDFSYEQYF.

The chain's CDR3 is CASSLQGYEQYF. CDR3 bases: TGCGCCAGCAGCTTACAGGGTTACGAGCAGTACTTC. This chain joins TRBV5-1 and TRBJ2-7, with D possibly TRBD1 on 6 matching bases. Germline V gene lookup returns CDR1 SGHRS and CDR2 YFSETQ. The length of the CDR3 is 12 residues. The V end was cut by 2 bases, the J end by 4 bases, with 7 bases between.

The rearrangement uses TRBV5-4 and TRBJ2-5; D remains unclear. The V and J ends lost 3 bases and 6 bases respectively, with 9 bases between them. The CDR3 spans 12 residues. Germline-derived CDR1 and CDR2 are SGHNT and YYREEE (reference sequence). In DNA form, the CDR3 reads TGTGCCAGCAGCTCCCTCCCGAAGACCCAGTACTTC. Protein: CASSSLPKTQYF.

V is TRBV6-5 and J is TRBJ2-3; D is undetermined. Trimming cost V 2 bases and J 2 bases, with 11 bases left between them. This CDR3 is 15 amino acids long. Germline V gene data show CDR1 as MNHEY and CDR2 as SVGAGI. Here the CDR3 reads CASSYRAALTDTQYF. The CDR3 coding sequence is TGTGCCAGCAGTTACAGGGCAGCCCTCACAGATACGCAGTATTTT.

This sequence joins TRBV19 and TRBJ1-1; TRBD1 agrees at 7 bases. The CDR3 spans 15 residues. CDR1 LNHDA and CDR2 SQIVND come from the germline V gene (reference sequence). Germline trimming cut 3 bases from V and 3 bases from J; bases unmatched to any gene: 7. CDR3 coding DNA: TGTGCCAGTAGTATGAGGGGGCAGGGGGACACTGAAGCTTTCTTT. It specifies CASSMRGQGDTEAFF. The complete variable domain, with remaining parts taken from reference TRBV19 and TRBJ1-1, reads DGGITQSPKYLFRKEGQNVTLSCEQNLNHDAMYWYRQDPGQGLRLIYYSQIVNDFQKGDIAEGYSVSREKKESFPLTVTSAQKNPTAFYLCASSMRGQGDTEAFFGQGTRLTVV.

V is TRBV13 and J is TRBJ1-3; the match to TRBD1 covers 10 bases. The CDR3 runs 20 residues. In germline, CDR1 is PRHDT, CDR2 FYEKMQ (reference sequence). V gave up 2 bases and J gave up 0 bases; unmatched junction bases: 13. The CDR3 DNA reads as TGTGCCAGCAGCTTAAACCCCCCCCGGGACAGGGGCAACTCTGGAAACACCATATATTTT. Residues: CASSLNPPRDRGNSGNTIYF. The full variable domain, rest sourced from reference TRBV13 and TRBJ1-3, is AAGVIQSPRHLIKEKRETATLKCYPIPRHDTVYWYQQGPGQDPQFLISFYEKMQSDKGSIPDRFSAQQFSDYHSELNMSSLELGDSALYFCASSLNPPRDRGNSGNTIYFGEGSWLTVV.

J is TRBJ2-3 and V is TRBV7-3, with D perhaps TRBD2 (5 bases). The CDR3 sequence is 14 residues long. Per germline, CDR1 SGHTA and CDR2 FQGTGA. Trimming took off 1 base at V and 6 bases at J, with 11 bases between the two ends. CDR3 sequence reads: CASSLIGRTDTQYF. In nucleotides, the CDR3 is TGTGCCAGCAGCTTAATAGGGAGAACCGATACGCAGTATTTT.

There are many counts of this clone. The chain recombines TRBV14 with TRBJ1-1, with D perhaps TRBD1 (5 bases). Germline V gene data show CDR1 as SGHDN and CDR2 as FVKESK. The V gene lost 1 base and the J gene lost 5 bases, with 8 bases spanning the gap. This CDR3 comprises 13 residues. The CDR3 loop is CASSQVRGTEAFF. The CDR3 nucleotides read TGTGCCAGCAGCCAAGTTAGGGGAACTGAAGCTTTCTTT.

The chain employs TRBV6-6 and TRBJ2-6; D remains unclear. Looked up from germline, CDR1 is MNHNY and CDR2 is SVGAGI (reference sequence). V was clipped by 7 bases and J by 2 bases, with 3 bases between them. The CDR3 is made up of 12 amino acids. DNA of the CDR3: TGTGCCAGCAAGGCTGGGGCCAACGTCCTGACTTTC. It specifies CASKAGANVLTF.

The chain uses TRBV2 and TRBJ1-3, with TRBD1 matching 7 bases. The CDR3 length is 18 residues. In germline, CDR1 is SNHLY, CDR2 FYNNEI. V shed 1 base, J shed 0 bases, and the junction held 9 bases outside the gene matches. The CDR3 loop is CASSEGQGRGSSGNTIYF. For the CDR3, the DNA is TGTGCCAGCAGTGAAGGACAGGGTCGGGGAAGCTCTGGAAACACCATATATTTT. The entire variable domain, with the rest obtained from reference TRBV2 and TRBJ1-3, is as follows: EPEVTQTPSHQVTQMGQEVILRCVPISNHLYFYWYRQILGQKVEFLVSFYNNEISEKSEIFDDQFSVERPDGSNFTLKIRSTKLEDSAMYFCASSEGQGRGSSGNTIYFGEGSWLTVV.

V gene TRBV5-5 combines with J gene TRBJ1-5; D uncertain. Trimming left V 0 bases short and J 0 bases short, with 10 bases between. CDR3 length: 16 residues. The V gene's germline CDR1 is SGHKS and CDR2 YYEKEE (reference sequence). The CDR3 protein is CASSLDPVNSNQPQHF. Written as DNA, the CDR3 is TGTGCCAGCAGCTTGGATCCAGTTAATAGCAATCAGCCCCAGCATTTT.

CDR3 region: CASSSGGGSYNEQFF. CDR3 nucleotides: TGTGCCAGCAGCTCAGGGGGCGGCTCCTACAATGAGCAGTTCTTC. This sequence joins TRBV11-2 and TRBJ2-1, with TRBD1 identical over 8 bases. The CDR3 is 15 amino acids. V lost 4 bases to trimming and J lost 0 bases; unmatched junction nucleotides: 2. CDR1 and CDR2 from the germline V gene are SGHAT and FQNNGV.

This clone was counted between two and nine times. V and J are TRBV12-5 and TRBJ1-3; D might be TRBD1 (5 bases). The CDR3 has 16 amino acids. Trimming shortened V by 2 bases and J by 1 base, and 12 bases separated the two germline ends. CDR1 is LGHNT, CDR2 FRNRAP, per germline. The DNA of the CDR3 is TGTGCTAGTGGTTTGACCCCGACAGTTTCTGGAAACACCATATATTTT. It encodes CASGLTPTVSGNTIYF.